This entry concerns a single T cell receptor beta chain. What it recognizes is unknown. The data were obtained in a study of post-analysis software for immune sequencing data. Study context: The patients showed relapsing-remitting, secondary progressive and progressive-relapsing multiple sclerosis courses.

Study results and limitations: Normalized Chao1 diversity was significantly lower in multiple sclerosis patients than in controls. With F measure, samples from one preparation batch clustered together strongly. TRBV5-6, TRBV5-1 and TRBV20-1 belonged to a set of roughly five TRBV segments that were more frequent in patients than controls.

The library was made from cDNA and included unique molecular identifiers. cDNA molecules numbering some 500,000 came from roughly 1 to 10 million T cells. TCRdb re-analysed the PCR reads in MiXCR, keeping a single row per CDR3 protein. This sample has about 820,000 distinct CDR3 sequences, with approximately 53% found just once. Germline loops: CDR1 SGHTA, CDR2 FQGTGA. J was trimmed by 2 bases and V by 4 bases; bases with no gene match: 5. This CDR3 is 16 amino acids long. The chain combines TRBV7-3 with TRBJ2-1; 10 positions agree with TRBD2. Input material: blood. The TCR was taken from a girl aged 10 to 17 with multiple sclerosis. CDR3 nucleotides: TGTGCCAGCAGCTCCCATAGCGGGGGGACCTACAATGAGCAGTTCTTC. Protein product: CASSSHSGGTYNEQFF.